The 22 T cell receptor beta chains presented below share a single source sample, sequenced in a study of shared clonotypes between healthy human individuals. Measured with immunoSEQ multiplex PCR; TCRdb has only the in-frame clones, and not every one. The sample lists about 710,000 clones; around 77% were seen once. The sequencing sample was made of memory CD4+ T cells sorted from blood. Described subset: CD45RA-negative fraction. These receptors were collected from a woman aged 25 to 39 in good health.

The genes are TRBV29-1 and TRBJ2-1; 7 bases are a match to TRBD1. The CDR3 sequence is 14 residues long. The germline CDR1 and CDR2 sequences are SQVTM and ANQGSEA. The junction had 6 bases not matched to a gene; V was cut back by 7 bases and J by 0 bases. CDR3 residues: CSAAWTGSYNEQFF. The DNA of the CDR3 is TGCAGCGCCGCCTGGACAGGCTCCTACAATGAGCAGTTCTTC.

The chain has TRBV2 and TRBJ2-3; D might be TRBD2 (6 bases). Trimming cost V 7 bases and J 0 bases, with 14 bases left between them. CDR1 is SNHLY, CDR2 FYNNEI, per germline. The CDR3 is 15 amino acids. The CDR3 DNA follows: TGTGCCAGCAATCGGAGGGTCTCTAGCACAGATACGCAGTATTTT. This gives the protein CASNRRVSSTDTQYF.

The sample holds many counts of this clone. The chain is built from TRBV2 and TRBJ2-7, with 8 bases lining up with TRBD1. The CDR3 length is 12 residues. V was pared by 3 bases and J by 7 bases, with 2 bases of the junction left unmatched. Germline V CDR1 and CDR2: SNHLY, FYNNEI. CDR3: CASSDYRGEQYF. DNA of the CDR3: TGTGCCAGCAGTGACTACAGGGGGGAGCAGTACTTC.

This clone was detected only a few times. The CDR3 nucleotides read TGTGCCAGCCATACAGGACGACAGCCCCAGCATTTT. It is translated as CASHTGRQPQHF. The gene calls are TRBV6-5 and TRBJ1-5; D perhaps matches TRBD1 (5 bases). Germline V CDR1 and CDR2: MNHEY, SVGAGI. This CDR3 contains 12 residues. With 8 bases removed from V and 7 bases from J, the gap between germline ends came to 12 bases.

The chain couples TRBV28 to TRBJ1-2; perhaps TRBD1 as D (5 bases). V was trimmed by 3 bases and J by 4 bases, leaving 15 bases between them. CDR1 and CDR2 (germline): MDHEN, SYDVKM. This CDR3 spans 15 amino acids. CDR3 loop: CASSFSVGVLYGYTF. The CDR3 DNA reads TGTGCCAGCAGTTTTTCGGTAGGGGTCCTCTATGGCTACACCTTC.

V usage is TRBV2 and J usage is TRBJ1-1; D is uncertain. V was shortened by 4 bases and J by 0 bases, with 9 bases between the two germline ends. CDR3 size: 14 residues. Germline V gives CDR1 SNHLY, CDR2 FYNNEI. The CDR3 nucleotides are TGTGCCAGCAGTGTGAAGTTAATGAACACTGAAGCTTTCTTT. As protein: CASSVKLMNTEAFF.

This chain links TRBV19 with TRBJ2-7; D is tentatively TRBD1 or TRBD2 (6 bases each). Per the germline V gene, CDR1 is LNHDA and CDR2 is SQIVND (reference sequence). This CDR3 has 13 residues. V was shortened by 4 bases and J by 10 bases, with 17 bases between the two germline ends. Here the CDR3 reads CASSTGARTAQYF. CDR3 DNA sequence: TGTGCCAGTAGTACGGGGGCTCGGACGGCCCAGTACTTC.

The chain has TRBV30 and TRBJ1-5; D not certain. V gave up 3 bases and J gave up 1 base, with 7 bases separating them. The CDR3 covers 13 residues. Germline V lookup: CDR1 GTSNPN, CDR2 SVGIG (reference sequence). CDR3 sequence (DNA): TGTGCCTGGAGCTTGGGGAGCAATCAGCCCCAGCATTTT. This translates into CAWSLGSNQPQHF.

V gene TRBV7-9 combines with J gene TRBJ2-7, with TRBD2 matching 7 bases. The CDR3 loop spans 16 amino acids. Unmatched junction bases numbered 16, after V lost 5 bases and J lost 6 bases. Germline CDR1 SEHNR, CDR2 FQNEAQ (reference sequence). CDR3 bases: TGTGCCAGCAGCAGCCGCCTAGGACTAGAGTTGCCCGAGCAGTACTTC. Translation: CASSSRLGLELPEQYF.

This clone is a singleton in its sample. The V gene is TRBV28, the J gene TRBJ2-3; D unresolved. Germline V CDR1 and CDR2: MDHEN, SYDVKM. Trimming pared 6 bases from V and 5 bases from J, leaving 9 bases between. This CDR3 is built from 12 residues. The DNA for the CDR3 is TGTGCCAGCAGCAGCGTGGTAGATACGCAGTATTTT. It codes for CASSSVVDTQYF. Full variable domain (remainder filled in from reference TRBV28 and TRBJ2-3): DVKVTQSSRYLVKRTGEKVFLECVQDMDHENMFWYRQDPGLGLRLIYFSYDVKMKEKGDIPEGYSVSREKKERFSLILESASTNQTSMYLCASSSVVDTQYFGPGTRLTVL.

This clone was counted a single time. The rearrangement uses TRBV2 and TRBJ2-7, with 11 bases aligning to TRBD2. Germline V gene lookup returns CDR1 SNHLY and CDR2 FYNNEI. Trimming cost V 11 bases and J 4 bases; bases outside gene matches: 13. The CDR3 consists of 15 residues. In nucleotides, the CDR3 is TGTGCCGGCGAGGCCGGGACTAGCGGACTTTACGAGCAGTACTTC. Its protein product is CAGEAGTSGLYEQYF.

The chain has TRBV27 and TRBJ1-2, with D possibly being TRBD1 (5 bases). Germline CDR1 and CDR2: MNHEY and SMNVEV (reference sequence). V was shortened by 3 bases and J by 6 bases, with 14 bases between the two germline ends. This CDR3 region has 14 residues. CDR3 residues: CASSFPVRADGYTF. The CDR3 DNA follows: TGTGCCAGCAGTTTCCCTGTCAGGGCGGATGGCTACACCTTC.

This sequence joins TRBV27 and TRBJ2-5; unclear D gene. The germline V gene has CDR1 MNHEY and CDR2 SMNVEV (reference sequence). The CDR3 spans 13 residues. V dropped 3 bases and J dropped 6 bases, with 11 bases sitting between them. CDR3 protein: CASSFVPAQTQYF. The CDR3 DNA is TGTGCCAGCAGTTTTGTCCCGGCCCAGACCCAGTACTTC.

About this clone itself: A much larger clone sits a single nucleotide away, making a read error possible. Other nucleotide sequences from this sample produce the same CDR3. The rearrangement uses TRBV5-1 and TRBJ1-1; no reliable D call. The germline gives CDR1 SGHRS, CDR2 YFSETQ. V lost 1 base and J lost 4, with 8 bases in between. CDR3 length: 13 residues. DNA for the CDR3: TGCGCCAGCAGCTTGACGAGGAGCACTGAAGCTTTCTTT. It specifies CASSLTRSTEAFF.

The V and J genes are TRBV4-2 and TRBJ2-5; 8 positions match TRBD2. Germline CDR1 and CDR2: LGHNA and YNFKEQ. J lost 6 bases, V lost 0 bases, and 15 bases had no gene match. This CDR3 contains 18 residues. CDR3 coding DNA: TGTGCCAGCAGCCAAGATGACTCGTCTAGCGGGTTTTCAAAGACCCAGTACTTC. Protein product: CASSQDDSSSGFSKTQYF.

This clone was counted only a few times. The chain joins TRBV5-4 to TRBJ2-7, with D maybe TRBD1 (6 bases). Germline loops: CDR1 SGHNT, CDR2 YYREEE (reference sequence). This CDR3 comprises 16 residues. V was pared by 3 bases and J by 2 bases, with 18 bases between. Here the CDR3 DNA reads TGTGCCAGCAGCTGGGGTGGGGGCGAGCTTACCTACGAGCAGTACTTC. It specifies CASSWGGGELTYEQYF. The whole variable domain, remainder taken from reference TRBV5-4 and TRBJ2-7, is ETGVTQSPTHLIKTRGQQVTLRCSSQSGHNTVSWYQQALGQGPQFIFQYYREEENGRGNFPPRFSGLQFPNYSSELNVNALELDDSALYLCASSWGGGELTYEQYFGPGTRLTVT.

The gene calls are TRBV6-6 and TRBJ2-3; 10 bases agree with TRBD2. Germline trimming cut 6 bases from V and 3 bases from J; bases unmatched to any gene: 9. The germline gives CDR1 MNHNY, CDR2 SVGAGI (reference sequence). The CDR3 spans 16 residues. CDR3 DNA: TGTGCCAGCAGAACCAGAGCGGGAGGGATTACAGATACGCAGTATTTT. Its protein is CASRTRAGGITDTQYF.

The CDR3 DNA reads as TGTGCCAGCAAAGGCTATAGGGAAGCTTTCTTT. This encodes CASKGYREAFF. The genes are TRBV27 and TRBJ1-1, with D uncertain. CDR3 size: 11 residues. Deletions cut 7 bases from V and 8 bases from J, with 11 bases between. Germline CDR1 is MNHEY and CDR2 is SMNVEV (reference sequence).

J is TRBJ2-5 and V is TRBV11-1; TRBD2 might be the D (6 bases). Germline assignment: CDR1 SGHAT and CDR2 FQDESV (reference sequence). The CDR3 length is 15 residues. Trimming left V 5 bases short and J 5 bases short, with 18 bases between. CDR3 sequence reads: CASSLSLGGRETQYF. Here the CDR3 DNA reads TGTGCCAGCAGCCTTTCCCTTGGAGGGAGGGAGACCCAGTACTTC.

The chain combines TRBV6-5 with TRBJ2-5; D remains unclear. V was trimmed by 6 bases and J by 1 base, leaving 12 bases between them. This CDR3 is built from 14 residues. The V gene's germline CDR1 is MNHEY and CDR2 SVGAGI. CDR3 sequence (DNA): TGTGCCAGCAGAGCTCCTTACCCCCAAGAGACCCAGTACTTC. The encoded protein is CASRAPYPQETQYF.

Points on this clone: The sample holds other DNA sequences that translate to the same CDR3. The CDR3 nucleotides read TGTGCCAGCAGCTTAGTAGCGGGAGTGGGGACAGATACGCAGTATTTT. Translation: CASSLVAGVGTDTQYF. The V call is TRBV7-8, the J call TRBJ2-3; 9 bases line up with TRBD2. V was clipped by 1 base and J by 3 bases; unmatched bases: 5. Germline loops: CDR1 SGHVS, CDR2 FQNEAQ. This CDR3 comprises 16 residues.

The chain recombines TRBV7-8 with TRBJ2-5; 7 nucleotides align to TRBD1. Germline V lookup: CDR1 SGHVS, CDR2 FQNEAQ. The CDR3 loop spans 14 amino acids. Trimming took 5 bases from V and 5 from J; bases not matched to a gene: 8. The CDR3 here is CASSPRGPMETQYF. The CDR3 bases are TGTGCCAGCAGCCCTAGGGGGCCGATGGAGACCCAGTACTTC.